This T cell receptor (beta chain) originates from a study of early T cells in non-severe SARS-CoV-2 infection. Individual cDNA molecules were tagged with unique molecular identifiers. TCRdb called the 5' RACE reads again in MiXCR, with one record for every CDR3 protein. In the table there are about 69,000 distinct CDR3 sequences, approximately 15% of which are singletons. This CDR3 has 14 residues. CDR1 and CDR2 from the germline V gene are ENHRY and SYGVKD. Trimming took 8 bases from V and 4 from J, leaving 17 bases between them. This TCR was sampled from an adult who was a healthcare worker with PCR-confirmed SARS-CoV-2 infection or an uninfected control (not recorded which). The J gene is TRBJ2-5, the V gene TRBV10-3; D is possibly TRBD1 (6 bases). The sequencing input was whole blood. For the CDR3, the DNA is TGTGCCATCGCCCAGGGGCAGGGACGAGAGACCCAGTACTTC. This encodes CAIAQGQGRETQYF.